This T cell receptor beta chain stems from a study of shared clonotypes between healthy human individuals. Every donor, a Caucasian adult, lived in Nashville, Tennessee. Per the authors' pipeline: Filtering of immunoSEQ junctional sequences could not match full-length read filtering. This table comes from immunoSEQ multiplex PCR, and its TCRdb copy is limited to in-frame clones, with some not included. V, J and clone size are taken as reported in that table, and D and trimming were inferred from the DNA itself. The sample has about 1.5 million clones; roughly 96% are singletons. The sequencing input was naive CD4+ T cells sorted from blood. As for subset: CD45RA+ positively selected. The sequence was collected from a man aged 25 to 40 in good health.

This chain's CDR3 is CASSFGADRKDTQYF. The CDR3, as DNA: TGTGCCAGCAGCTTTGGGGCCGACCGGAAGGATACGCAGTATTTT. The chain joins TRBV5-8 to TRBJ2-3, with D tentatively TRBD1 (5 bases). Germline CDR1 SGHTS, CDR2 YDEGEE. The CDR3 runs 15 residues. The V gene lost 2 bases and the J gene lost 6 bases, with 16 bases spanning the gap.